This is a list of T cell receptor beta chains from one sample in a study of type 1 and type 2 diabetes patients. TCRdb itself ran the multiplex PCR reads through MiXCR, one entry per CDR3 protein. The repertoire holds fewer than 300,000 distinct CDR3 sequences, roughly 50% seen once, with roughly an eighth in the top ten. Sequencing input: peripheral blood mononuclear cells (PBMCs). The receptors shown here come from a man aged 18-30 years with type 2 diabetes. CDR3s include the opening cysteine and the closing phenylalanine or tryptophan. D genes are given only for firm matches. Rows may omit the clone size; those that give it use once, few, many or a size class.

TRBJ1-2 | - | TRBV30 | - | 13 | TGTGCCTGGAGTTCGGACAGCTACTATGGCTACACCTTC | CAWSSDSYYGYTF
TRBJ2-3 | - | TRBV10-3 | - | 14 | TGTGCCATCAGTACCTCAGGGGAAGGGGATACGCAGTATTTT | CAISTSGEGDTQYF
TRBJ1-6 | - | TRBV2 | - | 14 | TGTGCCAGCCGCTGGGCATCGGCTGATTCACCCCTCCACTTT | CASRWASADSPLHF
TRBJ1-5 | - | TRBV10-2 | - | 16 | TGCGCCAGCAGTGGCAATATCCCCAAGCTCGGTCAGCCCCAGCATTTT | CASSGNIPKLGQPQHF
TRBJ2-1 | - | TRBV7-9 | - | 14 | TGTGCCAGCAGCACAGCACTAGGTGTTACTGAGCAGTTCTTC | CASSTALGVTEQFF
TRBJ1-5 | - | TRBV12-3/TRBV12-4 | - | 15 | TGTGCCAGCAGGCCCGGGACATATAGCAATCAGCCCCAGCATTTT | CASRPGTYSNQPQHF
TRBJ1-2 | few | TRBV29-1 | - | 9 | TGCAGCGTTGATACTGGCTACACCTTC | CSVDTGYTF
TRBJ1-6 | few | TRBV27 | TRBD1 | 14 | TGTGCCAGCAGCCCGGGGGACAGGATTTCACCCCTCCACTTT | CASSPGDRISPLHF
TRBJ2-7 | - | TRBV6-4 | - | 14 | TGTGCCAGCAGTTTTTATCGGGGTACCTACGAGCAGTACTTC | CASSFYRGTYEQYF
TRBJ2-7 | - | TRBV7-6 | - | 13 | TGTGCCAGCAGCTTAGCGCCAATTCCCGAGCAGTACTTC | CASSLAPIPEQYF
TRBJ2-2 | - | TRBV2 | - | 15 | TGTGCCAGCAGGGGGAGCGCGAGGAACACCGGGGAGCTGTTTTTT | CASRGSARNTGELFF
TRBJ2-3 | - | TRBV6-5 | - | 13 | TGTGCCATTATGGTAGTAGGCACAGATACGCAGTATTTT | CAIMVVGTDTQYF